The rows below give T cell receptor beta chains drawn from one sample of a study of blood T cell repertoires in COVID-19. Sequencing was performed with immunoSEQ multiplex PCR; in TCRdb, only in-frame clones are kept and a portion is missing. The top ten clones hold about a fifth of a sample with 150,000 to 200,000 clones, around nine tenths of them seen once. Sequenced: peripheral blood. These TCRs come from a man aged 55 to 70 with active or convalescent COVID-19. Both conserved end residues are part of each CDR3. A D gene is named only where the DNA matches it firmly. Expanded clones are given a class, and other clones once, few, many or no size at all.

j_gene,abundance,d_gene,v_gene,CDR3aa,CDR3nt
TRBJ1-2,NA,NA,TRBV20-1,CSASPSASLNYGYTF,TGCAGTGCTAGTCCCAGCGCCTCCCTTAACTATGGCTACACCTTC
TRBJ2-3,NA,NA,TRBV7-3,CASSLIGWGGTDTQYF,TGTGCCAGCAGCTTAATAGGGTGGGGGGGCACAGATACGCAGTATTTT
TRBJ2-5,NA,NA,TRBV2,CASSDRGLKTQYF,TGTGCCAGCAGTGATCGGGGGTTGAAGACCCAGTACTTC
TRBJ1-2,NA,NA,TRBV3-1/TRBV3-2,CASSQGNGENYGYTF,TGTGCCAGCAGCCAAGGCAACGGAGAGAACTATGGCTACACCTTC
TRBJ1-2,NA,NA,TRBV10-3,CAIRDNKGESDGYTF,TGTGCCATCAGGGACAACAAGGGGGAGTCCGATGGCTACACCTTC
TRBJ1-2,once,TRBD1,TRBV2,CASSVGRGRHGYTF,TGTGCCAGCAGTGTTGGCAGGGGGCGGCATGGCTACACCTTC
TRBJ1-2,NA,NA,TRBV6-5,CASSPNQLGYTF,TGTGCCAGCAGCCCAAATCAATTGGGCTACACCTTC
TRBJ1-2,NA,NA,TRBV4-1,CASSLSEDGSLNYGYTF,TGCGCCAGCAGCCTTTCGGAGGACGGGAGTTTAAACTATGGCTACACCTTC
TRBJ2-1,NA,TRBD1,TRBV2,CASRAGQGYNEQFF,TGTGCCAGCAGGGCCGGACAGGGCTACAATGAGCAGTTCTTC
TRBJ1-6,NA,NA,TRBV19,CASSINRSSYNSPLHF,TGTGCCAGTAGTATAAACAGGAGCTCCTATAATTCACCCCTCCACTTT
TRBJ1-1,NA,NA,TRBV10-2,CASSQTRGNTEAFF,TGCGCCAGCAGTCAGACAAGGGGCAACACTGAAGCTTTCTTT
TRBJ2-1,NA,NA,TRBV5-1,CASSPTGDYNEQFF,TGCGCCAGCAGCCCGACGGGGGATTACAATGAGCAGTTCTTC
TRBJ2-5,NA,TRBD2,TRBV4-1,CASSLREPSYLGETQYF,TGCGCCAGCAGCCTGCGGGAGCCTAGCTATCTAGGGGAGACCCAGTACTTC
TRBJ2-3,NA,TRBD2,TRBV5-1,CASSLASGADTQYF,TGCGCCAGCAGCTTGGCTAGCGGCGCAGATACGCAGTATTTT
TRBJ2-7,NA,TRBD1,TRBV5-1,CASSLEWTGDEQYF,TGCGCCAGCAGCTTGGAATGGACAGGGGACGAGCAGTACTTC
TRBJ2-5,NA,TRBD2,TRBV23-1,CASSRLAGVQETQYF,TGCGCCAGCAGTCGACTAGCGGGGGTTCAAGAGACCCAGTACTTC
TRBJ1-1,many,TRBD1,TRBV9,CASSVALATGGVAEAFF,TGTGCCAGCAGCGTAGCGTTGGCGACAGGGGGAGTCGCTGAAGCTTTCTTT
TRBJ1-4,NA,TRBD1,TRBV5-1,CASSSTGSSNEKLFF,TGCGCCAGCAGCTCGACAGGGTCTAGTAATGAAAAACTGTTTTTT
TRBJ1-6,NA,NA,TRBV5-1,CASRGAGVNNSPLHF,TGCGCCAGCAGAGGGGCAGGGGTAAATAATTCACCCCTCCACTTT
TRBJ2-3,NA,NA,TRBV11-2,CASSLGRDTQYF,TGTGCCAGCAGCTTAGGGAGGGATACGCAGTATTTT
TRBJ2-7,NA,NA,TRBV5-5,CASSLQAGNHYEQYF,TGTGCCAGCAGCTTGCAGGCGGGGAACCACTACGAGCAGTACTTC
TRBJ2-5,NA,NA,TRBV5-1,CASSFSGGQETQYF,TGCGCCAGCAGCTTTAGCGGTGGTCAAGAGACCCAGTACTTC
TRBJ1-1,NA,TRBD1,TRBV7-9,CASRGTGEATEAFF,TGTGCCAGCAGGGGGACAGGGGAGGCCACTGAAGCTTTCTTT
TRBJ1-6,NA,NA,TRBV3-1/TRBV3-2,CASSPTGSYNSPLHF,TGTGCCAGCAGCCCAACCGGCTCCTATAATTCACCCCTCCACTTT
TRBJ1-5,NA,NA,TRBV4-1,CASSQDQAPNQPQHF,TGCGCCAGCAGCCAAGATCAGGCCCCGAATCAGCCCCAGCATTTT
TRBJ2-7,NA,NA,TRBV10-3,CARRRGPGYEQYF,TGTGCCAGAAGGAGGGGGCCGGGTTACGAGCAGTACTTC
TRBJ2-7,NA,NA,TRBV7-9,CASSLGPGNYEQYF,TGTGCCAGCAGCTTAGGTCCAGGGAACTACGAGCAGTACTTC
TRBJ2-7,NA,TRBD1,TRBV5-4,CASSSKQGVPYEQYF,TGTGCCAGCAGCTCAAAACAGGGGGTACCCTACGAGCAGTACTTC
TRBJ2-3,NA,NA,TRBV3-1/TRBV3-2,CASSRGTLSTDTQYF,TGTGCCAGCAGCCGCGGTACTCTCAGCACAGATACGCAGTATTTT
TRBJ1-6,NA,TRBD1,TRBV6-6,CAVQGAGSPLHF,TGTGCCGTACAGGGGGCTGGATCACCCCTCCACTTT
TRBJ2-1,NA,TRBD2,TRBV27,CASRGSSGAVAYNEQFF,TGTGCCAGCAGGGGGTCTAGCGGCGCAGTTGCCTACAATGAGCAGTTCTTC